This T cell receptor beta chain was sequenced for a study of post-analysis software for immune sequencing data. Whole-study results and caveats: F measure clustering grouped samples strongly by preparation batch. Controls showed lower frequencies than patients for four to six TRBV segments, and TRBV5-6, TRBV5-1 and TRBV20-1 were among these. Patients with multiple sclerosis recorded significantly lower normalized Chao1 diversity than controls, the study found.

This clonotype was found a few times. Antigen: not known. The CDR3 is 13 amino acids. V was pared by 7 bases and J by 2 bases, with 10 bases between. Unique-molecular-identifier-tagged TCR beta cDNA libraries were used. With roughly 0.85 to 11 million T cells as the source, a few hundred thousand cDNA molecules resulted. Each CDR3 protein is one row after TCRdb ran MiXCR on the PCR reads. The top ten clones hold under 2% of a sample with 450,000 to 700,000 distinct CDR3 sequences, roughly 47% of them seen once. The chain couples TRBV12-3 or TRBV12-4 to TRBJ2-3; D unresolved. Sequencing used blood. The sequence was collected from a girl between 10 and 17 years old with multiple sclerosis. CDR3 coding DNA: TGTGCCAGCACCCCTCCTTACACAGATACGCAGTATTTT. Protein product: CASTPPYTDTQYF.